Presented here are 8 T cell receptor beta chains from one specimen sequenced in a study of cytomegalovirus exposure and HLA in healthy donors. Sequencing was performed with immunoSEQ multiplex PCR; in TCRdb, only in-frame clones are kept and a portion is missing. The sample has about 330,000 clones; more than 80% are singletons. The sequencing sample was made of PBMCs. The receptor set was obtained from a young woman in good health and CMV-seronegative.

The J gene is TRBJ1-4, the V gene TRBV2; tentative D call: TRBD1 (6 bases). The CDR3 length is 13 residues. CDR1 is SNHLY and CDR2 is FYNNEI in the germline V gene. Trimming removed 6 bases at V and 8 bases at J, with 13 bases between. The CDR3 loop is CASREQGEEKLFF. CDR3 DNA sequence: TGTGCCAGCAGGGAACAGGGTGAGGAAAAACTGTTTTTT. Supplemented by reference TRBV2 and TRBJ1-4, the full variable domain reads EPEVTQTPSHQVTQMGQEVILRCVPISNHLYFYWYRQILGQKVEFLVSFYNNEISEKSEIFDDQFSVERPDGSNFTLKIRSTKLEDSAMYFCASREQGEEKLFFGSGTQLSVL.

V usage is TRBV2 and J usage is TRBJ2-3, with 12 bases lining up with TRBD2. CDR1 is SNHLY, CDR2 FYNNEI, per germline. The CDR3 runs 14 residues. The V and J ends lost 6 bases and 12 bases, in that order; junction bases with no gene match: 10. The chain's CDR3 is CASSATSGRPVQYF. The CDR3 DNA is TGTGCCAGCAGCGCTACTAGCGGGAGGCCCGTTCAGTATTTT.

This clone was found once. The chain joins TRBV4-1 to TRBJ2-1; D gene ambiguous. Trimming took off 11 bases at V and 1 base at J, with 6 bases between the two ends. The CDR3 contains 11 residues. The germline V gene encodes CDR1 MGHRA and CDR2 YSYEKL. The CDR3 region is CASGSYNEQFF. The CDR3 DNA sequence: TGCGCCTCCGGTTCCTACAATGAGCAGTTCTTC.

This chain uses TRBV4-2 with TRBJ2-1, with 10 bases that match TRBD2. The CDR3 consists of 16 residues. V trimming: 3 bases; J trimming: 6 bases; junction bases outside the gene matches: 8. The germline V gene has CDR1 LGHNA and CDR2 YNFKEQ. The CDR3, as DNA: TGTGCCAGCAGCCAGGACGCGGGACTAGCGTTCAATGAGCAGTTCTTC. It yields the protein CASSQDAGLAFNEQFF.

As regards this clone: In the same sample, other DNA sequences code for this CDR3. The CDR3 loop reads CASSLGGHYYEQYF. The DNA for the CDR3 is TGTGCCAGCAGCTTGGGTGGACACTACTACGAGCAGTACTTC. This chain joins TRBV5-6 and TRBJ2-7; D perhaps matches TRBD1 (5 bases). The length of the CDR3 is 14 residues. Germline V lookup: CDR1 SGHDT, CDR2 YYEEEE. The ends were cut back, 0 bases at V and 3 bases at J, with 10 bases in the middle.

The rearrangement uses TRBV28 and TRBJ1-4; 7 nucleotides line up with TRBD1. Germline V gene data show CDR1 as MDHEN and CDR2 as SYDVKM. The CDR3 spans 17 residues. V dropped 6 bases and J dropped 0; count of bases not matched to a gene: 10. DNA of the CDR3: TGTGCCAGCAGCCCAGACAGGGTATGGGCAACTAATGAAAAACTGTTTTTT. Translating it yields CASSPDRVWATNEKLFF.

CDR3 in DNA: TGCGCCAGCAGCCAAGTGTCAGTCACAGATACGCAGTATTTT. Translated: CASSQVSVTDTQYF. The V gene is TRBV4-3, the J gene TRBJ2-3; D gene uncertain. The CDR3 has 14 residues. Trimming removed 1 base at V and 2 bases at J, with 7 bases between. Germline V gene data show CDR1 as LGHNA and CDR2 as YSLEER.

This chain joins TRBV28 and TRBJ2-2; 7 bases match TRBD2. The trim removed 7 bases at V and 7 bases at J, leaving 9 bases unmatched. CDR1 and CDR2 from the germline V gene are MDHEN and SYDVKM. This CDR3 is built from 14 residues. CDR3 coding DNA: TGTGCCAGCACGAGAGGGACTACCGTCGGGGAGCTGTTTTTT. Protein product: CASTRGTTVGELFF.